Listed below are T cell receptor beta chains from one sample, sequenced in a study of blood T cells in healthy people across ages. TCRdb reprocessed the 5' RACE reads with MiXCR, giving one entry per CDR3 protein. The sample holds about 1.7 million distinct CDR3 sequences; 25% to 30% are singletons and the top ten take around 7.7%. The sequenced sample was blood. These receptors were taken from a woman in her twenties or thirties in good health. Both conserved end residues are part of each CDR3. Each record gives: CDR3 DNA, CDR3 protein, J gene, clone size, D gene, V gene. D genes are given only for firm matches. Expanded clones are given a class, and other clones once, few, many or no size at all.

TGTGCCAGCAGCTTGAGTGGGGGCGATGAGCAGTTCTTC CASSLSGGDEQFF TRBJ2-1 NA NA TRBV7-9
TGTGCCTGGATTGCAGGGAGGTGGGGAAACGAGCAGTACTTC CAWIAGRWGNEQYF TRBJ2-7 few NA TRBV30
TGTGCCAGCAGCTTAGCTAGCGGGGAGGCAGATACGCAGTATTTT CASSLASGEADTQYF TRBJ2-3 many TRBD2 TRBV11-2
TGCAGCGTTGGGAATCGGGGACTAGCGAGATGTAATGAGCAGTTCTTC CSVGNRGLARCNEQFF TRBJ2-1 NA TRBD2 TRBV29-1
TGTGCCAGCAGCGACTCAGGACAGGGGACTGAAAAACTGTTTTTT CASSDSGQGTEKLFF TRBJ1-4 once TRBD1 TRBV2
TGTGCCAGTAGTATAACTCTCACCTACGAGCAGTACTTC CASSITLTYEQYF TRBJ2-7 NA NA TRBV19
TGTGCCGGCAGCCCCGGCGACAGGAATTACGGCTACACCTTC CAGSPGDRNYGYTF TRBJ1-2 NA NA TRBV28
TGTGCCAGCAGTTACGCCGTAGGACAGGAGACTTACTCTGGGGCCAACGTCCTGACTTTC CASSYAVGQETYSGANVLTF TRBJ2-6 NA TRBD1 TRBV6-5
TGTGCCAGCAGGAAAGGGGGGCCCCAGCATTTT CASRKGGPQHF TRBJ1-5 NA NA TRBV6-2/TRBV6-3
TGTGCCAGCAGCTTAGAACTCGACACCGCGAACACCGGGGAGCTGTTTTTT CASSLELDTANTGELFF TRBJ2-2 NA NA TRBV11-2
TGTGCCACCAGTGATCGGGAAGGGACCCAAGAGACCCAGTACTTC CATSDREGTQETQYF TRBJ2-5 NA NA TRBV24-1
TGCAGTGCCTCGGATAATAATCAGCCCCAGCATTTT CSASDNNQPQHF TRBJ1-5 NA NA TRBV20-1
TGTGCCAGCAGTGAAGCGCTCGGTAGCACAGATACGCAGTATTTT CASSEALGSTDTQYF TRBJ2-3 NA NA TRBV2
TGTGCCAGTTCCATTCAGCCCCAGCATTTT CASSIQPQHF TRBJ1-5 NA NA TRBV18
TGCAGTGCTAGAACCCCAGCGCGGCGGGAGAGCGAGCAGTACTTC CSARTPARRESEQYF TRBJ2-7 few TRBD2 TRBV20-1
TGTGCCACCGCTATAAACTATGGCTACACCTTC CATAINYGYTF TRBJ1-2 NA NA TRBV6-6
TGTGCCAGCAGCGAACGCCCTACCTACGAGCAGTACTTC CASSERPTYEQYF TRBJ2-7 few NA TRBV7-7
TGTGCCAGCAGTCGTATCGGGACAGGGGCCGCCAGCAATCAGCCCCAGCATTTT CASSRIGTGAASNQPQHF TRBJ1-5 NA TRBD1 TRBV12-3/TRBV12-4
TGTGCCAGCAGTTTAGGCCCTGGACAGATCGAGCAGTACTTC CASSLGPGQIEQYF TRBJ2-7 NA NA TRBV12-3/TRBV12-4
TGTGCCAACAGCGTAGACGCGGGGGGCCGGGAGACCCAGTACTTC CANSVDAGGRETQYF TRBJ2-5 NA TRBD2 TRBV9
TGCAGTGCTAGGGACATCATGAACACTGAAGCTTTCTTT CSARDIMNTEAFF TRBJ1-1 NA NA TRBV20-1
TGCGGTGCAATCCCGGGACAGAGGAGCTCCTACGAGCAGTACTTC CGAIPGQRSSYEQYF TRBJ2-7 NA TRBD1 TRBV20-1
TGTGCCAGCAGTTCCCAGGGGACTTCCTACGAGCAGTACTTC CASSSQGTSYEQYF TRBJ2-7 many NA TRBV28
TGTGCCAGCGGCTGGGGGGCCTCGGGAGAGCAGTACTTC CASGWGASGEQYF TRBJ2-7 few NA TRBV7-9
TGCGCCAGCAGCATAAAGGGACAGCTTAAAGGGAGCGGACACTCTGGGGCCAACGTCCTGACTTTC CASSIKGQLKGSGHSGANVLTF TRBJ2-6 NA TRBD1 TRBV5-1
TGTGCCAGCAGCTTTGGCGACAGCTTGTACGAGCAGTACTTC CASSFGDSLYEQYF TRBJ2-7 many NA TRBV11-2
TGTGCCAGCAGCCAAGGGTTCGGACAGGGTTTCACTGAAGCTTTCTTT CASSQGFGQGFTEAFF TRBJ1-1 NA TRBD1 TRBV7-3
TGTGCCAGCAGTCAGCCCCAGGGGATCGAAGAGAGCTACGAGCAGTACTTC CASSQPQGIEESYEQYF TRBJ2-7 many NA TRBV12-3/TRBV12-4
TGCAGTGCTAGCCCCGGGCCGCCTGGGGATGAAGCTTTCTTT CSASPGPPGDEAFF TRBJ1-1 few NA TRBV20-1